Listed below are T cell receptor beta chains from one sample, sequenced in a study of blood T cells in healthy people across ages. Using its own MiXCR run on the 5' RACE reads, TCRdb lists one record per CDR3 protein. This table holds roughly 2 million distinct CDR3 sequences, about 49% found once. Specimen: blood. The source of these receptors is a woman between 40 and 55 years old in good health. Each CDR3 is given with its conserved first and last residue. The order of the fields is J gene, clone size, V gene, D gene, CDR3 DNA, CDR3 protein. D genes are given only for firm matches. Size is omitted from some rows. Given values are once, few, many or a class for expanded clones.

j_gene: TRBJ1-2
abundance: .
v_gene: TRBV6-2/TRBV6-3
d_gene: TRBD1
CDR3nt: TGTGCCAGCAGTGCCTCCGGGACAGGGCATGGCTACACCTTC
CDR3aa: CASSASGTGHGYTF

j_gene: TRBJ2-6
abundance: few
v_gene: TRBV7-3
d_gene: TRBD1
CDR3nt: TGTGCCAGCAGCTCTCCGGGACAGGGGGATCAGGGGGCCAACGTCCTGACTTTC
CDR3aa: CASSSPGQGDQGANVLTF

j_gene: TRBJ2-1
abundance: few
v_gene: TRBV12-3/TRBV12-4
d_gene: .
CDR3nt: TGTGCCAGCAGTTTGAGCCAGGGGAGCAATGAGCAGTTCTTC
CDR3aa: CASSLSQGSNEQFF

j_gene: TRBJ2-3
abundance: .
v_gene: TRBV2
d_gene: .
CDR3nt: TGTGCCAGCAGCCAGCGCTCCCCCGGGACACCAGATACGCAGTATTTT
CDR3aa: CASSQRSPGTPDTQYF

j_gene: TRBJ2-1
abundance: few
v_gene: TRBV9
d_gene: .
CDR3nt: TGTGCCAGCAGCGGTGGGTCTGATGCTGAGCAGTTCTTC
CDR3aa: CASSGGSDAEQFF

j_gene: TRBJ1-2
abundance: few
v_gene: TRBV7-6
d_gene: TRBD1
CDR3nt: TGTGCCAGCAGCTGGGACAGGGGTGGCTATGGCTACACCTTC
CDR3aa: CASSWDRGGYGYTF

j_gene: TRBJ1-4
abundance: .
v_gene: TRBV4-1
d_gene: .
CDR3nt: TGCGCCAGCAGCCAAGTAGTGGCGGAGGCAACTAATGAAAAACTGTTTTTT
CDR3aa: CASSQVVAEATNEKLFF

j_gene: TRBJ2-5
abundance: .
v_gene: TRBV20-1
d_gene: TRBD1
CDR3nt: TGCAGTGCTAACAGGGGACCGTACCAAGAGACCCAGTACTTC
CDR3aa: CSANRGPYQETQYF

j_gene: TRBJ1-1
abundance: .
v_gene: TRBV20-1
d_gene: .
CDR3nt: TGCAGTGCCCACAGGAGGTCGATGAACACTGAAGCTTTCTTT
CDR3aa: CSAHRRSMNTEAFF

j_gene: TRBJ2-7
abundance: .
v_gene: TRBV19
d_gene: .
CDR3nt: TGTGCCAGTAGGGCCAACGACTTGGCCTACGAGCAGTACTTC
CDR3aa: CASRANDLAYEQYF

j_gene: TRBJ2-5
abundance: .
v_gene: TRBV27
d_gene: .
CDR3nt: TGTGCCAGCAGTTATCGAGGAGGGGGGGCAGGAGAGACCCAGTACTTC
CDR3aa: CASSYRGGGAGETQYF

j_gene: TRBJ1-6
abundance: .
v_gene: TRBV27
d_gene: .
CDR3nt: TGTGCCAGCAGTTTCGACGCCAATTCACCCCTCCACTTT
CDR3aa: CASSFDANSPLHF

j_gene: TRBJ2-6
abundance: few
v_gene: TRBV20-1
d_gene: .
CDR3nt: TGCAGTGCTAGCGCCAGGGGATACTCTGGGGCCAACGTCCTGACTTTC
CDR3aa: CSASARGYSGANVLTF

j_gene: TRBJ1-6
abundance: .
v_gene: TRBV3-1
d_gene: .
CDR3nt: TGTGCCAGCAGCTATGAACCGAGGCCCCCCTATAATTCACCCCTCCACTTT
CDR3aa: CASSYEPRPPYNSPLHF

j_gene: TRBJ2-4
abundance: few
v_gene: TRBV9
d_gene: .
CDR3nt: TGTGCCAGCAGCGCGAATCCATCAGGTGTACTTAAAAACATTCAGTACTTC
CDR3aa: CASSANPSGVLKNIQYF